These T cell receptor beta chains were read from a single sample in a study of shared clonotypes between healthy human individuals. Clones were sequenced by immunoSEQ multiplex PCR, and TCRdb holds only the in-frame ones, with some missing. The sample lists roughly 850,000 clones; around 96% were seen once. The sample comprised naive CD8+ T cells sorted from blood. The receptor source for this set is a man aged 30 to 45 in good health. Each CDR3 is given with its conserved first and last residue. D genes are given only for firm matches. The size entry is marked missing in some rows and otherwise reads once, few, many or a size class.

j_call clone_size d_call v_call cdr3_aa cdr3_nt
TRBJ2-5 once TRBD2 TRBV9 CASSVSGSEETQYF TGTGCCAGCAGCGTTAGCGGGAGCGAAGAGACCCAGTACTTC
TRBJ1-2 - TRBD1 TRBV29-1 CSVAGTASFYGYTF TGCAGCGTTGCCGGGACAGCGTCTTTTTACGGCTACACCTTC
TRBJ2-1 few TRBD2 TRBV7-9 CASSPRAGAYNEQFF TGTGCCAGCAGCCCCCGGGCGGGAGCCTACAATGAGCAGTTCTTC
TRBJ1-3 - TRBD1 TRBV28 CASSLTGGSGNTIYF TGTGCCAGCAGTCTGACAGGGGGCTCTGGAAACACCATATATTTT
TRBJ1-2 - - TRBV25-1 CASMAANYGYTF TGTGCCTCTATGGCGGCTAACTATGGCTACACCTTC
TRBJ2-1 - TRBD2 TRBV9 CASSPPGWGGLYNEQFF TGTGCCAGCAGCCCGCCAGGGTGGGGGGGTCTCTACAATGAGCAGTTCTTC
TRBJ2-1 - - TRBV15 CATSRVDYNEQFF TGTGCCACCAGCAGAGTGGACTACAATGAGCAGTTCTTC
TRBJ1-2 - - TRBV10-3 CAISLGPGGGYTF TGTGCCATCAGTCTGGGCCCGGGGGGTGGCTACACCTTC
TRBJ1-4 - - TRBV29-1 CSGGSREGEYDIEKLFF TGCAGCGGGGGGAGCAGGGAAGGAGAGTATGATATTGAAAAACTGTTTTTT
TRBJ2-7 - TRBD2 TRBV7-9 CASSSRRLAGGLPYEQYF TGTGCCAGCAGCTCGCGACGACTAGCGGGAGGTTTACCCTACGAGCAGTACTTC
TRBJ2-3 - TRBD2 TRBV19 CASSTPPLKSSGSGVGLDTQYF TGTGCCAGTAGTACACCTCCGCTCAAATCTAGCGGGAGTGGGGTGGGTTTAGATACGCAGTATTTT
TRBJ2-1 - - TRBV13 CASSARGDSYNEQFF TGTGCCAGCAGCGCGCGGGGTGACTCCTACAATGAGCAGTTCTTC
TRBJ2-7 - - TRBV29-1 CSVEGTRDSDPYEQYF TGCAGCGTTGAAGGAACGAGGGACTCCGACCCCTACGAGCAGTACTTC
TRBJ1-1 - - TRBV19 CASSMKGFGAEAFF TGTGCCAGTAGTATGAAGGGCTTTGGTGCTGAAGCTTTCTTT
TRBJ1-4 once - TRBV7-9 CASSFPSRGLDNEKLFF TGTGCCAGCAGCTTCCCTAGTCGTGGACTTGATAATGAAAAACTGTTTTTT
TRBJ2-5 once TRBD2 TRBV5-4 CASSPLYGRASQETQYF TGTGCCAGCAGCCCCCTTTACGGGAGGGCATCACAAGAGACCCAGTACTTC
TRBJ2-7 - TRBD1 TRBV5-1 CASSLGQGKYEQYF TGCGCCAGCAGCTTGGGACAGGGAAAATACGAGCAGTACTTC
TRBJ1-2 - - TRBV7-6 CASSPQGQINYGYTF TGTGCCAGCAGCCCCCAGGGCCAGATTAACTATGGCTACACCTTC
TRBJ2-1 - - TRBV5-6 CASRMWGSGKGEQFF TGTGCCAGCAGGATGTGGGGGAGCGGTAAGGGTGAGCAGTTCTTC
TRBJ2-5 - - TRBV29-1 CSVIVTKPGPLGETQYF TGCAGCGTTATCGTGACTAAACCGGGACCCCTCGGAGAGACCCAGTACTTC
TRBJ2-1 - TRBD2 TRBV19 CASSTPRTGGPHEQFF TGTGCCAGTAGTACCCCTAGGACGGGAGGGCCGCATGAGCAGTTCTTC
TRBJ2-1 - TRBD2 TRBV5-4 CASSEGLGSDPGVFMDEQFF TGTGCCAGCAGCGAAGGACTAGGCAGCGACCCGGGAGTCTTTATGGATGAGCAGTTCTTC
TRBJ2-2 - TRBD1 TRBV11-2 CASSGRDSYTGELFF TGTGCCAGCAGCGGCCGGGACAGCTACACCGGGGAGCTGTTTTTT
TRBJ1-5 - - TRBV6-5 CASKLRDGNQPQHF TGTGCCAGCAAACTCCGGGACGGAAATCAGCCCCAGCATTTT
TRBJ2-7 - - TRBV7-9 CASSARDLYSYEQYF TGTGCCAGCAGCGCCCGGGACTTGTACTCCTACGAGCAGTACTTC
TRBJ1-1 - TRBD1 TRBV5-1 CASSGGQGNTEAFF TGCGCCAGCAGCGGAGGACAGGGGAACACTGAAGCTTTCTTT
TRBJ2-7 - - TRBV5-5 CASSDGSPSYEQYF TGTGCCAGCAGTGACGGTTCTCCGTCCTACGAGCAGTACTTC
TRBJ2-1 once - TRBV9 CASREGGEQFF TGTGCCAGCAGGGAAGGTGGTGAGCAGTTCTTC
TRBJ2-7 - - TRBV6-1 CASSDPGPYEQYF TGTGCCAGCAGCGACCCAGGGCCCTACGAGCAGTACTTC
TRBJ1-2 - - TRBV29-1 CSVVVPGSYGYTF TGCAGCGTTGTAGTACCGGGGAGCTACGGCTACACCTTC
TRBJ2-2 - TRBD2 TRBV2 CASLVREGRGGELFF TGTGCCAGCCTAGTACGGGAGGGCCGAGGCGGGGAGCTGTTTTTT
TRBJ2-1 - TRBD2 TRBV29-1 CSVGLAENNEQFF TGCAGCGTAGGACTAGCGGAGAACAATGAGCAGTTCTTC
TRBJ2-4 - - TRBV27 CASSLSPMAKNIQYF TGTGCCAGCAGTTTATCCCCAATGGCCAAAAACATTCAGTACTTC
TRBJ2-1 - TRBD2 TRBV27 CASSPVAGSSYNEQFF TGTGCCAGCAGCCCCGTAGCGGGTAGCTCCTACAATGAGCAGTTCTTC
TRBJ2-2 - - TRBV5-1 CASSPGTSIPTGELFF TGCGCCAGCAGCCCCGGGACATCGATTCCGACCGGGGAGCTGTTTTTT
TRBJ2-7 - TRBD2 TRBV2 CASRWLREDYEQYF TGTGCCAGCAGGTGGCTGCGGGAGGACTACGAGCAGTACTTC
TRBJ2-3 - - TRBV6-5 CASRSEWTTDTQYF TGTGCCAGCAGGTCCGAGTGGACAACAGATACGCAGTATTTT
TRBJ2-1 - - TRBV27 CASSSFLVSSYNEQFF TGTGCCAGCAGTTCCTTTCTAGTAAGCTCCTACAATGAGCAGTTCTTC
TRBJ2-7 - - TRBV27 CASTLGYEQYF TGTGCCAGCACCCTCGGCTACGAGCAGTACTTC
TRBJ2-1 - TRBD2 TRBV25-1 CASSEGPSGRRVEQFF TGTGCCAGCAGTGAAGGTCCTAGCGGGAGGAGGGTTGAGCAGTTCTTC
TRBJ2-1 - - TRBV5-1 CASSLRPPTSPLYNEQFF TGCGCCAGCAGCTTGAGGCCCCCTACTAGCCCCCTTTACAATGAGCAGTTCTTC
TRBJ1-2 - - TRBV2 CASSGTAEPDGYTF TGTGCCAGCAGCGGGACCGCGGAACCCGATGGCTACACCTTC
TRBJ2-7 - - TRBV27 CASSASAYEQYF TGTGCCAGCAGTGCATCGGCCTACGAGCAGTACTTC
TRBJ2-6 - TRBD1 TRBV11-3 CASFQAGGSGANVLTF TGTGCCAGCTTCCAGGCAGGGGGCTCTGGGGCCAACGTCCTGACTTTC
TRBJ2-7 - - TRBV29-1 CSVGAESSYEQYF TGCAGCGTTGGGGCGGAAAGCTCCTACGAGCAGTACTTC
TRBJ2-7 - - TRBV15 CATSMGTPISYEQYF TGTGCCACCAGCATGGGGACCCCGATTTCCTACGAGCAGTACTTC
TRBJ2-3 - - TRBV27 CASTLGDTQYF TGTGCCAGCACCTTGGGAGATACGCAGTATTTT
TRBJ2-7 - - TRBV5-8 CASSYTVADATYEQYF TGTGCCAGCAGCTATACAGTAGCAGATGCGACCTACGAGCAGTACTTC
TRBJ2-3 - - TRBV28 CASSYDDVTDTQYF TGTGCCAGCAGTTACGATGACGTCACAGATACGCAGTATTTT
TRBJ1-1 - TRBD1 TRBV27 CASRTGGRNTEAFF TGTGCCAGCAGGACAGGGGGTCGGAACACTGAAGCTTTCTTT
TRBJ2-6 - - TRBV2 CASSGRGSGANVLTF TGTGCCAGCAGTGGGCGAGGGTCTGGGGCCAACGTCCTGACTTTC
TRBJ1-4 - - TRBV4-3 CASSQGLALYEKLFF TGCGCCAGCAGCCAAGGACTGGCGTTATATGAAAAACTGTTTTTT
TRBJ2-2 - - TRBV27 CASSFQTNTGELFF TGTGCCAGCAGTTTCCAGACGAACACCGGGGAGCTGTTTTTT
TRBJ2-5 - TRBD2 TRBV5-1 CASSSGLAGTNFGTQYF TGCGCCAGCAGCTCCGGACTAGCGGGAACCAATTTCGGGACCCAGTACTTC
TRBJ1-2 - - TRBV7-9 CASTSFGEAGYGYTF TGTGCCAGCACCTCCTTTGGGGAAGCGGGCTATGGCTACACCTTC